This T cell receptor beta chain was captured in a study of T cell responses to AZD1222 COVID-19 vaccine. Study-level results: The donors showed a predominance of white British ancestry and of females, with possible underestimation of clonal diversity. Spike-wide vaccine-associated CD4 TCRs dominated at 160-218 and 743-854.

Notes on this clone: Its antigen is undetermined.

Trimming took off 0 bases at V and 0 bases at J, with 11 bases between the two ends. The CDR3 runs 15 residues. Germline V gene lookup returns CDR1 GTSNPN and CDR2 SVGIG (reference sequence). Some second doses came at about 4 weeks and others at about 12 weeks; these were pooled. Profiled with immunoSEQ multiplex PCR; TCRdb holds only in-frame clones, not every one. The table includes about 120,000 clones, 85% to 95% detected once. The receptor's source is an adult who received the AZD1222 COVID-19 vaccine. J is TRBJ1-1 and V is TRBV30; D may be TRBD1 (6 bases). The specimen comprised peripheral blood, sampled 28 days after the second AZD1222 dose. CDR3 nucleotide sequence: TGTGCCTGGAGTGTACTCGGGACACTGAACACTGAAGCTTTCTTT. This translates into CAWSVLGTLNTEAFF.